Reported below is one T cell receptor (beta chain). Membership in each cohort depended on participant-reported clinical history. Recovered status applied to Cohort 3 donors who had two consecutive negative PCRs. It also applied to those with clearance or with symptom resolution. CDR3 length: 16 residues. Germline CDR1 is SGHRS and CDR2 is YFSETQ. Trimming left V 0 bases short and J 1 base short, with 13 bases between. This sample was taken from a study of blood T cell repertoires in COVID-19. Method: immunoSEQ multiplex PCR; TCRdb's copy keeps in-frame clones and lacks some. Of a few hundred thousand clones listed, less than 90% are singletons.

The gene calls are TRBV5-1 and TRBJ1-2, with no clear D. Source material: PBMCs or T cells enriched from blood (not recorded which). The origin of this receptor is a woman aged 40 to 55 who had recovered from COVID-19. In DNA form, the CDR3 reads TGCGCCAGCAGCTTGGTACAAAGCCGGGGTAACTATGGCTACACCTTC. Translating it yields CASSLVQSRGNYGYTF.